This T cell receptor beta chain was identified during a study of radiotherapy plus CTLA-4 blockade in lung cancer. On this clone: The antigen remains unidentified.

Assay used: immunoSEQ multiplex PCR; TCRdb lists only in-frame clones, some missing. The sample shows about 70,000 clones, around three quarters of them seen only once. Whole-study results and caveats: Peripheral blood showed expansion of tumor-derived TCR clones after radiotherapy and ipilimumab.

The source is a human donor with non-small cell lung cancer who had a complete response to radiotherapy plus ipilimumab. The sequencing used peripheral blood, collected from a patient treated with radiotherapy plus ipilimumab.

The CDR3 DNA follows: TGCGCCAGCAGCCAGGCTTTGGCGGGAGCTATGGGGGCAGATACGCAGTATTTT. Protein sequence: CASSQALAGAMGADTQYF. The rearrangement uses TRBV4-3 and TRBJ2-3; 7 nucleotides agree with TRBD2. CDR1 and CDR2 (germline): LGHNA, YSLEER. The CDR3 runs to 18 residues. J lost 4 bases, V lost 3 bases, and 16 bases had no gene match.